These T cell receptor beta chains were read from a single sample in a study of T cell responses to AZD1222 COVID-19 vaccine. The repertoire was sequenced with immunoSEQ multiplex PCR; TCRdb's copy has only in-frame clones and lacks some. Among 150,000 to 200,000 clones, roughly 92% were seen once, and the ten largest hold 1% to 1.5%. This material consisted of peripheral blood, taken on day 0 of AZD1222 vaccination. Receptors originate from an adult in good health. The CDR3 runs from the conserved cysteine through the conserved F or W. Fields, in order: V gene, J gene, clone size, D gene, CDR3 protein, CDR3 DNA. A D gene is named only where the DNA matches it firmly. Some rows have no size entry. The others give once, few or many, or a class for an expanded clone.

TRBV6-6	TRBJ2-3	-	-	CASRDSAPRDTQYF	TGTGCCAGCAGAGATTCGGCCCCCCGAGATACGCAGTATTTT
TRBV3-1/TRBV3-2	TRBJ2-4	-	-	CASSQEIRTLAKNIQYF	TGTGCCAGCAGCCAAGAGATTAGGACCTTAGCCAAAAACATTCAGTACTTC
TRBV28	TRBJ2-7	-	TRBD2	CASSYIAGGSYEQYF	TGTGCCAGCAGTTATATAGCGGGGGGCTCCTACGAGCAGTACTTC
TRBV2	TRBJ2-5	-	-	CASSRGTGTPETQYF	TGTGCCAGCAGTAGAGGGACCGGGACCCCGGAGACCCAGTACTTC
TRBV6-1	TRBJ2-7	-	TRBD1	CASSEGTDLRIYEQYF	TGTGCCAGCAGTGAGGGGACAGACCTTAGGATTTACGAGCAGTACTTC
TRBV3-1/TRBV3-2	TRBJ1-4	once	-	CASSQLEEKLFF	TGTGCCAGCAGCCAACTAGAGGAAAAACTGTTTTTT
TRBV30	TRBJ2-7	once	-	CAWSVLSYEQYF	TGTGCCTGGAGTGTACTAAGCTACGAGCAGTACTTC
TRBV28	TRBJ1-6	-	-	CASRRDNYNSPLHF	TGTGCCAGCAGGCGGGACAACTATAATTCACCCCTCCACTTT
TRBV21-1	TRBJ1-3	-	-	CSRDREGTIYF	TGTTCCAGGGACAGGGAAGGCACCATATATTTT
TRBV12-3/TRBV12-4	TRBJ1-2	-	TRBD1	CASSFDRGSGYTF	TGTGCCAGCAGTTTCGACAGGGGCTCTGGCTACACCTTC
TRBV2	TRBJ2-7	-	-	CASSVAAEQYF	TGTGCCAGCAGTGTCGCAGCCGAGCAGTACTTC
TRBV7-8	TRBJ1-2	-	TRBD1	CASSLTGTGIYGYTF	TGTGCCAGCAGCTTGACCGGGACAGGGATTTACGGCTACACCTTC
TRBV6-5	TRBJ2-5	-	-	CASSRGTNMRGTQYF	TGTGCCAGCAGCCGCGGGACCAATATGCGGGGGACCCAGTACTTC
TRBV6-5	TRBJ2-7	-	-	CASSYSAAGSYEQYF	TGTGCCAGCAGTTACTCGGCAGCAGGGTCCTACGAGCAGTACTTC
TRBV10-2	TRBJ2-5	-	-	CASIYQETQYF	TGCGCCAGCATCTACCAAGAGACCCAGTACTTC
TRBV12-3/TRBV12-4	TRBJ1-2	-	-	CASSPGQSYGYTF	TGTGCCAGCAGCCCTGGACAGTCCTATGGCTACACCTTC
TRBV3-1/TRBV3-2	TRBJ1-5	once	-	CASSQGVQGNQPQHF	TGTGCCAGCAGCCAAGGGGTACAAGGCAATCAGCCCCAGCATTTT
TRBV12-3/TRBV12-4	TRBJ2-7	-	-	CASSSTENYEQYF	TGTGCCAGCAGTTCGACAGAAAACTACGAGCAGTACTTC
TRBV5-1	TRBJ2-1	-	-	CASSLGVIREDEQFF	TGCGCCAGCAGCTTGGGTGTTATCCGGGAAGATGAGCAGTTCTTC
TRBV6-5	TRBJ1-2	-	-	CASSTGGNYGYTF	TGTGCCAGCTCTACAGGCGGTAACTATGGCTACACCTTC
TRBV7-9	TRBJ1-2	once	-	CASSLGQDYGYTF	TGTGCCAGCAGCTTAGGACAGGACTATGGCTACACCTTC
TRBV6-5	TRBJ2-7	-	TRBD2	CASTGTSGYYEQYF	TGTGCCAGCACTGGGACTAGCGGATACTACGAGCAGTACTTC
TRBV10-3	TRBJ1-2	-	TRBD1	CAIRSSTGDYGYTF	TGTGCCATCAGGTCCTCGACAGGGGACTATGGCTACACCTTC
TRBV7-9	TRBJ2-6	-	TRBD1	CASSSAGQGIGANVLTF	TGTGCCAGCAGCTCAGCGGGACAGGGGATTGGGGCCAACGTCCTGACTTTC
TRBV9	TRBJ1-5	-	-	CASSVDSGHQPQHF	TGTGCCAGCAGCGTAGATTCGGGCCATCAGCCCCAGCATTTT
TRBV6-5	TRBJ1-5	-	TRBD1	CASTRGQGNQPQHF	TGTGCCAGCACCCGGGGACAGGGCAATCAGCCCCAGCATTTT
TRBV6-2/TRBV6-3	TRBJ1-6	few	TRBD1	CASSRRDRGPGRFNSPLHF	TGTGCCAGCAGTCGTCGGGACAGGGGGCCCGGTCGGTTTAATTCACCCCTCCACTTT
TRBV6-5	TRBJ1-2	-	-	CASSPGPTLGYTF	TGTGCCAGCAGTCCGGGACCCACTCTTGGCTACACCTTC